One and the same sample provided the 5 T cell receptor beta chains below, sequenced in a study of shared clonotypes between healthy human individuals. Naivety among CD8 cells was defined by CD45RO negativity and positive CCR7 selection, thereby excluding terminally differentiated effector memory CD45RA+ cells. The assay was immunoSEQ multiplex PCR, and TCRdb's table has in-frame clones only and misses some. The sample yields millions of clones, about 94% seen once. The sample taken for sequencing was naive CD8+ T cells sorted from blood. These receptors came from a man aged 18-30 years in good health.

The V call is TRBV4-3, the J call TRBJ2-5, with D maybe TRBD1 (6 bases). Trimming removed 0 bases at V and 4 bases at J, with 12 bases between. Germline-derived CDR1 and CDR2 are LGHNA and YSLEER. The length of the CDR3 is 15 residues. The CDR3 here is CASSQETGRGETQYF. The CDR3 nucleotides are TGCGCCAGCAGCCAAGAAACAGGGAGAGGAGAGACCCAGTACTTC.

This clone was seen a single time. This chain uses TRBV27 with TRBJ2-3, with 7 bases matching TRBD2. The germline V gene has CDR1 MNHEY and CDR2 SMNVEV (reference sequence). With V trimmed by 2 bases and J by 1 base, 9 bases remained unmatched. CDR3 length equals 17 residues. This CDR3 reads CASSLLSVGGGTDTQYF. For the CDR3, the DNA is TGTGCCAGCAGTTTACTGAGTGTGGGAGGGGGCACAGATACGCAGTATTTT.

This clone was observed once. The rearrangement uses TRBV7-2 and TRBJ1-1, with D perhaps matching TRBD1 (5 bases). The V gene's germline CDR1 is SGHTA and CDR2 FQGNSA. The CDR3 runs 14 residues. With 1 base removed from V and 6 bases from J, the gap between germline ends came to 12 bases. CDR3 loop: CASSLDVGVPEAFF. CDR3 nucleotides: TGTGCCAGCAGCTTAGACGTGGGGGTCCCTGAAGCTTTCTTT.

This chain links TRBV18 with TRBJ2-3; D not resolved. Trimming cost V 0 bases and J 6 bases, with 10 bases left between them. The CDR3 contains 14 residues. CDR1 and CDR2 (germline): KGHSH, LQKENI. CDR3 sequence (DNA): TGTGCCAGCTCACCACCGTCTCAGACGGATACGCAGTATTTT. Translated: CASSPPSQTDTQYF.

The rearrangement joins TRBV7-6 to TRBJ1-5; 10 positions agree with TRBD1. V shed 5 bases and J 1 base; nucleotides not matched to a gene: 5. The length of the CDR3 is 16 residues. CDR1 is SGHVS and CDR2 is FNYEAQ in the germline V gene. CDR3 loop: CASSRDRGPSNQPQHF. The CDR3 DNA sequence: TGTGCCAGCAGCCGCGACAGGGGGCCCAGCAATCAGCCCCAGCATTTT.